This TCR beta chain was captured in a study of T cell responses to AZD1222 COVID-19 vaccine. The CDR3 is made up of 15 amino acids. Germline values: CDR1 SGHVS, CDR2 FQNEAQ. The junction had 5 bases not matched to a gene; V was cut back by 5 bases and J by 2 bases. A remark on this clone: The antigen remains unidentified.

The data were produced by immunoSEQ multiplex PCR, yet TCRdb's version contains in-frame clones alone and is incomplete. The table lists about 66,000 clones, 88% of them singletons. The study, taken as a whole, reports: The breadth and depth of Spike-specific TCRs increased once two AZD1222 doses had been given. White British people made up most donors, females outnumbered males, and clonal diversity was possibly underestimated.

The starting material was peripheral blood, obtained 28 days after the second dose of the MenACWY control vaccine. This clonotype was sampled from an adult who received the MenACWY meningococcal vaccine as a control. This rearrangement joins TRBV7-8 to TRBJ1-5, with 8 bases identical to TRBD1. Written as DNA, the CDR3 is TGTGCCAGCAGCCCCCAGGGGGCCGGCAATCAGCCCCAGCATTTT. Translated: CASSPQGAGNQPQHF.